These 28 T cell receptor beta chains originate from one sample sequenced in a study of blood T cell repertoires in COVID-19. Using immunoSEQ multiplex PCR, the repertoire was profiled, and TCRdb retains in-frame clones only, with some absent. The table has fewer than 400,000 clones, 87% seen once. Sequencing was performed on PBMCs or T cells enriched from blood (not recorded which). The receptors were sampled from a woman aged 45-59 years who had recovered from COVID-19.

The chain is built from TRBV6-4 and TRBJ2-7; D call uncertain. V was pared by 7 bases and J by 10 bases, with 14 bases between. Germline CDR1 reads MRHNA; CDR2 reads SNTAGT. CDR3 size: 11 residues. In DNA, the CDR3 is TGTGCCAGCATTGGCCCCGCGGCTCAGTACTTC. Residues: CASIGPAAQYF.

This rearrangement joins TRBV18 to TRBJ2-2; possibly TRBD1 for D (5 bases). The germline V gene has CDR1 KGHSH and CDR2 LQKENI. V was pared by 6 bases and J by 5 bases, with 22 bases between. CDR3 length: 17 amino acids. CDR3 in amino acids: CASSARVDSAGTGELFF. The CDR3 DNA sequence: TGTGCCAGCTCTGCCCGCGTCGACTCCGCAGGGACCGGGGAGCTGTTTTTT. Looking up the rest from reference TRBV18 and TRBJ2-2 gives the full variable domain: NAGVMQNPRHLVRRRGQEARLRCSPMKGHSHVYWYRQLPEEGLKFMVYLQKENIIDESGMPKERFSAEFPKEGPSILRIQQVVRGDSAAYFCASSARVDSAGTGELFFGEGSRLTVL.

There are a few counts of this clone. The chain couples TRBV13 to TRBJ1-2; 8 bases line up with TRBD1. The CDR3 length is 16 residues. The ends lost 0 bases at V and 8 bases at J; junction bases unmatched: 11. Germline V gene lookup returns CDR1 PRHDT and CDR2 FYEKMQ (reference sequence). In DNA, the CDR3 is TGTGCCAGCAGCTTAGGAAGCCCAGGGGGCGCAGGGGGCTACACCTTC. Translated: CASSLGSPGGAGGYTF.

The rearrangement joins TRBV14 to TRBJ2-7; 7 positions agree with TRBD1. The junction had 13 bases not matched to a gene; V was cut back by 1 base and J by 4 bases. Looked up from germline, CDR1 is SGHDN and CDR2 is FVKESK. The CDR3 runs 17 residues. The CDR3 bases are TGTGCCAGCAGCCAAGTCAGGGCACAGGGGTTGGTGTACGAGCAGTACTTC. This encodes CASSQVRAQGLVYEQYF.

V usage is TRBV7-8 and J usage is TRBJ1-5; D gene unclear. V lost 7 bases to trimming and J lost 0 bases, with 13 bases between them. The length of the CDR3 is 15 residues. CDR1 SGHVS and CDR2 FQNEAQ come from the germline V gene. CDR3 amino acids: CASTKTGYSNQPQHF. The DNA for the CDR3 is TGTGCCAGCACTAAGACGGGGTATAGCAATCAGCCCCAGCATTTT. Filled out from reference TRBV7-8 and TRBJ1-5, the complete variable domain reads GAGVSQSPRYKVAKRGQDVALRCDPISGHVSLFWYQQALGQGPEFLTYFQNEAQLDKSGLPSDRFFAERPEGSVSTLKIQRTQQEDSAVYLCASTKTGYSNQPQHFGDGTRLSIL.

This clone was observed once. The chain employs TRBV7-9 and TRBJ2-2, with D possibly matching TRBD2 (6 bases). With 2 bases removed from V and 0 bases from J, the gap between germline ends came to 7 bases. The CDR3 consists of 15 residues. Germline V gene lookup returns CDR1 SEHNR and CDR2 FQNEAQ (reference sequence). The CDR3 here is CASSLPGANTGELFF. In nucleotides, the CDR3 is TGTGCCAGCAGCTTACCGGGGGCGAACACCGGGGAGCTGTTTTTT.

The chain links TRBV7-3 to TRBJ2-3; TRBD2 matches 8 bases. CDR3 length: 15 amino acids. J gave up 4 bases and V 2 bases, and 5 bases lay outside the gene matches. Germline V lookup: CDR1 SGHTA, CDR2 FQGTGA. CDR3 region: CASSLFTSGADTQYF. CDR3 coding DNA: TGTGCCAGCAGCTTATTTACTAGCGGTGCAGATACGCAGTATTTT.

The chain recombines TRBV10-3 with TRBJ1-2, with 11 bases lining up with TRBD1. CDR3 length: 15 residues. Trimming cost V 6 bases and J 4 bases; bases outside gene matches: 7. The V gene's germline CDR1 is ENHRY and CDR2 SYGVKD. CDR3 DNA: TGTGCCATCAGCAGCGGCGGACAGGGGGCCTATGGCTACACCTTC. Encoded protein: CAISSGGQGAYGYTF.

The V gene is TRBV6-5, the J gene TRBJ1-2; 8 bases are a match to TRBD1. CDR3 length: 15 residues. J gave up 5 bases and V 6 bases, and 11 bases lay outside the gene matches. Germline CDR1 MNHEY, CDR2 SVGAGI. The CDR3, as DNA: TGTGCCAGCAGCCCAGGGACAGGCGGTTGGTATGGCTACACCTTC. It codes for CASSPGTGGWYGYTF.

This sequence joins TRBV7-2 and TRBJ1-2; D gene ambiguous. The CDR3 extends over 12 amino acids. Trimming took off 0 bases at V and 4 bases at J, with 3 bases between the two ends. Germline-derived CDR1 and CDR2 are SGHTA and FQGNSA. Written as DNA, the CDR3 is TGTGCCAGCAGCTTAGCGAGCTATGGCTACACCTTC. Its translation is CASSLASYGYTF.

This clone was seen a handful of times. The gene calls are TRBV5-8 and TRBJ2-7, with D possibly being TRBD2 (6 bases). V lost 4 bases to trimming and J lost 2 bases, with 16 bases between them. This CDR3 region has 15 residues. Germline CDR1 is SGHTS and CDR2 is YDEGEE. The CDR3 loop reads CASSPRVGGTYEQYF. CDR3 DNA sequence: TGTGCCAGCAGCCCACGGGTCGGGGGAACCTACGAGCAGTACTTC.

The V gene is TRBV7-9, the J gene TRBJ1-1; 12 bases map to TRBD1. Germline CDR1 is SEHNR and CDR2 is FQNEAQ (reference sequence). The ends lost 3 bases at V and 5 bases at J; junction bases unmatched: 4. This CDR3 is built from 15 residues. CDR3: CASSFWDRGLTEAFF. The CDR3 DNA is TGTGCCAGCAGCTTTTGGGACAGGGGGCTTACTGAAGCTTTCTTT. The variable domain in full, completed from reference TRBV7-9 and TRBJ1-1, reads DTGVSQNPRHKITKRGQNVTFRCDPISEHNRLYWYRQTLGQGPEFLTYFQNEAQLEKSRLLSDRFSAERPKGSFSTLEIQRTEQGDSAMYLCASSFWDRGLTEAFFGQGTRLTVV.

The chain couples TRBV6-6 to TRBJ1-2, with 7 positions matching TRBD1. V was pared by 5 bases and J by 4 bases, with 4 bases of the junction left unmatched. CDR1 is MNHNY and CDR2 is SVGAGI in the germline V gene (reference sequence). CDR3 size: 13 residues. The CDR3 region has the DNA TGTGCCAGCAGTCGACAGGGTACCTATGGCTACACCTTC. It encodes CASSRQGTYGYTF.

V is TRBV7-9 and J is TRBJ1-1, with D perhaps matching TRBD1 (6 bases). V lost 7 bases and J 8 bases, leaving 17 bases between the germline ends. CDR1 is SEHNR and CDR2 is FQNEAQ in the germline V gene (reference sequence). The CDR3 runs 13 residues. The CDR3 spells CASTTQGWSEAFF. Written as DNA, the CDR3 is TGTGCCAGCACCACACAGGGATGGTCGGAAGCTTTCTTT.

The V gene is TRBV6-1, the J gene TRBJ1-4; 9 bases map to TRBD1. V shed 4 bases and J 2 bases; nucleotides not matched to a gene: 5. This CDR3 is built from 16 residues. Germline V gives CDR1 MNHNS, CDR2 SASEGT. The CDR3 reads CASSAQGASTNEKLFF. In nucleotides, the CDR3 is TGTGCCAGCAGTGCACAGGGGGCTTCGACTAATGAAAAACTGTTTTTT.

V usage is TRBV27 and J usage is TRBJ2-3, with 7 bases matching TRBD2. V shed 2 bases and J 1 base; nucleotides not matched to a gene: 3. CDR3 length: 15 residues. Germline CDR1 and CDR2: MNHEY and SMNVEV (reference sequence). The DNA for the CDR3 is TGTGCCAGCAGTTTAGCGGGGGACCGCACAGATACGCAGTATTTT. It encodes CASSLAGDRTDTQYF.

The V gene is TRBV5-1, the J gene TRBJ2-2; D remains ambiguous. The V and J ends lost 6 bases and 7 bases respectively, with 10 bases between them. The CDR3 spans 12 residues. Germline V gives CDR1 SGHRS, CDR2 YFSETQ. The CDR3 here is CASNQEHGELFF. The CDR3 region has the DNA TGCGCCAGCAACCAGGAACACGGGGAGCTGTTTTTT.

On this clone: The same CDR3 can be traced to other DNA sequences in this sample. The chain carries TRBV2 and TRBJ1-5; D perhaps matches TRBD1 (5 bases). V was clipped by 4 bases and J by 2 bases, with 9 bases between them. The length of the CDR3 is 14 residues. CDR1 is SNHLY, CDR2 FYNNEI, per germline. CDR3: CASSGQGGNQPQHF. In DNA form, the CDR3 reads TGTGCCAGCAGTGGCCAGGGTGGCAATCAGCCCCAGCATTTT.

The chain joins TRBV18 to TRBJ1-5; D ambiguous. V lost 3 bases and J 4 bases, leaving 10 bases between the germline ends. The CDR3 runs to 14 residues. Germline V CDR1 and CDR2: KGHSH, LQKENI. CDR3 DNA sequence: TGTGCCAGCTCACCTGACGGACTAAATCAGCCCCAGCATTTT. Translated, it gives CASSPDGLNQPQHF.

This clone has a handful of counts. V usage is TRBV6-4 and J usage is TRBJ2-6; D gene ambiguous. The CDR3 length is 15 residues. Between the trimmed V and J ends, which lost 2 bases and 0 bases, there was a span of 5 bases. Germline values: CDR1 MRHNA, CDR2 SNTAGT. The CDR3 DNA reads as TGTGCCAGCAGTGACGAACACTCTGGGGCCAACGTCCTGACTTTC. Its protein is CASSDEHSGANVLTF.

CDR3 nucleotides: TGTGCCAGCAGCGTACAGGGGGCTACCACTGAAGCTTTCTTT. This encodes CASSVQGATTEAFF. The rearrangement joins TRBV7-6 to TRBJ1-1; 9 bases are shared with TRBD1. Germline V gene lookup returns CDR1 SGHVS and CDR2 FNYEAQ. The CDR3 totals 14 residues. J gave up 4 bases and V 5 bases, and 5 bases lay outside the gene matches.

This clone was observed once. The chain recombines TRBV5-6 with TRBJ1-6, with 10 bases lining up with TRBD1. Germline loops: CDR1 SGHDT, CDR2 YYEEEE. The length of the CDR3 is 17 residues. The V and J ends lost 2 bases and 5 bases, in that order; junction bases with no gene match: 7. Here the CDR3 reads CASSLGTGTGDNSPLHF. The CDR3 DNA reads TGTGCCAGCAGCTTAGGGACCGGGACAGGGGATAATTCACCCCTCCACTTT. The whole variable domain, filled in from reference TRBV5-6 and TRBJ1-6, reads DAGVTQSPTHLIKTRGQQVTLRCSPKSGHDTVSWYQQALGQGPQFIFQYYEEEERQRGNFPDRFSGHQFPNYSSELNVNALLLGDSALYLCASSLGTGTGDNSPLHFGNGTRLTVT.

The genes are TRBV29-1 and TRBJ2-3; maybe TRBD1 (5 bases). V lost 4 bases and J lost 10, with 18 bases in between. Germline loops: CDR1 SQVTM, CDR2 ANQGSEA. The CDR3 has 13 residues. DNA for the CDR3: TGCAGCGTTGCGGAGACAGTGGGTCGGGCGCAGTATTTT. Amino acids: CSVAETVGRAQYF.

The CDR3 DNA sequence: TGTGCCAGCAGTCCTCAGGGTGTCAGGCGTAATTCACCCCTCCACTTT. It codes for CASSPQGVRRNSPLHF. V gene TRBV28 combines with J gene TRBJ1-6; D possibly corresponds to TRBD1 (5 bases). CDR1 MDHEN and CDR2 SYDVKM come from the germline V gene. V was pared by 5 bases and J by 6 bases, with 17 bases between. CDR3 length equals 16 residues.

V and J are TRBV4-1 and TRBJ1-6, with TRBD1 matching over 8 bases. After removal of 0 bases from V and 9 bases from J, the junction contained 4 bases not matched to a gene. This CDR3 spans 15 amino acids. Germline CDR1 reads MGHRA; CDR2 reads YSYEKL. The CDR3 reads CASSQEDREFSPLHF. The CDR3, as DNA: TGCGCCAGCAGCCAAGAGGACAGGGAATTTTCACCCCTCCACTTT.

A word on this clone: This sample also contains other DNA sequences that code for the same CDR3. V usage is TRBV7-9 and J usage is TRBJ1-2; tentatively, D is TRBD1 (5 bases). V lost 5 bases, J lost 8 bases, and 12 bases lay in between. CDR3 length: 12 amino acids. CDR1 is SEHNR and CDR2 is FQNEAQ in the germline V gene (reference sequence). This CDR3 reads CASSPGGGGYTF. CDR3 DNA: TGTGCCAGCAGCCCGGGGGGAGGAGGCTACACCTTC.

The gene calls are TRBV2 and TRBJ2-1; TRBD2 might be the D (5 bases). The CDR3 contains 13 residues. The V gene lost 6 bases and the J gene lost 7 bases, with 13 bases spanning the gap. Germline V gene data show CDR1 as SNHLY and CDR2 as FYNNEI. This CDR3 reads CASSGRTGNEQFF. Here the CDR3 DNA reads TGTGCCAGCAGCGGTAGGACGGGAAATGAGCAGTTCTTC.

V and J are TRBV10-3 and TRBJ2-1; 8 nucleotides align to TRBD2. The CDR3 extends over 14 amino acids. With V trimmed by 5 bases and J by 3 bases, 3 bases remained unmatched. Germline V gene lookup returns CDR1 ENHRY and CDR2 SYGVKD. The chain's CDR3 is CAISSGTSYNEQFF. The CDR3 DNA reads TGTGCCATCAGTTCCGGGACTAGCTACAATGAGCAGTTCTTC.